The rows below give T cell receptor beta chains drawn from one sample of a study of Graves' ophthalmopathy and Graves' hyperthyroidism. TCRdb fed the multiplex PCR reads into MiXCR, producing one record per CDR3 protein. Found here are approximately 1.2 million distinct CDR3 sequences, 36% of them singletons; the top ten hold around 10%. The sample taken for sequencing was peripheral blood or thyroid tissue (not recorded which). The source is an adult man with Graves' hyperthyroidism. Each CDR3 is given with its conserved first and last residue. The D gene is left open where the match is weak. Rows give clone size only sometimes, using once, few, many, or a class for an expanded clone.

>NA|many|TRBV7-9|TRBJ2-5
CASSLVPGSQETQYF
TGTGCCAGCAGCTTAGTCCCTGGTTCCCAAGAGACCCAGTACTTC
>TRBD1|NA|TRBV4-1|TRBJ1-5
CASSQDHGTGVKQPQHF
TGCGCCAGCAGCCAAGATCATGGGACAGGGGTTAAGCAGCCCCAGCATTTT
>NA|NA|TRBV7-7|TRBJ2-7
CASSLDDTAYEQYF
TGTGCTAGCAGCTTAGATGATACAGCATACGAGCAGTACTTC
>NA|many|TRBV7-2|TRBJ1-2
CASSLGWGAVYGGYTF
TGTGCCAGCAGCTTAGGCTGGGGAGCCGTATACGGTGGCTACACCTTC
>NA|NA|TRBV10-3|TRBJ1-1
CAIADPRTTRGTEAFF
TGTGCCATCGCAGACCCCAGAACCACCCGGGGCACTGAAGCTTTCTTT
>NA|once|TRBV15|TRBJ2-7
CATSREPPREQYF
TGTGCCACCAGCAGAGAGCCCCCCAGGGAGCAGTACTTC
>NA|NA|TRBV7-9|TRBJ1-2
CASSLGTTWGYTF
TGTGCCAGCAGCTTAGGGACAACGTGGGGCTACACCTTC
>TRBD1|NA|TRBV7-2|TRBJ1-5
CASSLQGAKQPQHF
TGTGCCAGCAGCTTACAGGGGGCAAAGCAGCCCCAGCATTTT
>TRBD1|few|TRBV14|TRBJ2-7
CASSRDRPYKEQYF
TGTGCCAGCAGCCGGGACAGACCCTATAAGGAGCAGTACTTC
>NA|many|TRBV13|TRBJ2-5
CASSLGEPGSNQETQYF
TGTGCCAGCAGCTTAGGCGAGCCTGGCAGTAACCAAGAGACCCAGTACTTC
>TRBD2|many|TRBV7-6|TRBJ2-7
CASSLEAAGTSGVYEQYF
TGTGCCAGCAGCTTAGAAGCTGCCGGGACTAGCGGCGTCTACGAGCAGTACTTC
>TRBD1|NA|TRBV7-4|TRBJ1-5
CASSGQGARWPQHF
TGTGCCAGCAGCGGACAGGGGGCTAGATGGCCCCAGCATTTT
>NA|many|TRBV29-1|TRBJ1-5
CSVRQSPNQPQHF
TGCAGCGTTAGACAGAGTCCCAATCAGCCCCAGCATTTT
>TRBD1|few|TRBV10-2|TRBJ1-5
CASSWTGRNQPQHF
TGCGCCAGCAGTTGGACAGGCCGCAATCAGCCCCAGCATTTT
>TRBD1|NA|TRBV20-1|TRBJ1-3
CSARNPDREADTIYF
TGCAGTGCTAGAAATCCAGACAGGGAGGCGGACACCATATATTTT
>TRBD1|many|TRBV7-9|TRBJ1-2
CASSQGDSFYGYTF
TGTGCCAGCAGCCAGGGGGACAGTTTCTATGGCTACACCTTC
>TRBD1|many|TRBV20-1|TRBJ2-7
CSAREWTGAYEQYF
TGCAGTGCTAGAGAATGGACAGGGGCCTACGAGCAGTACTTC
>NA|few|TRBV7-9|TRBJ2-7
CASRLRPGYEQYF
TGTGCCAGCAGGCTAAGGCCTGGCTACGAGCAGTACTTC
>NA|few|TRBV2|TRBJ1-4
CASSVGDEKLFF
TGTGCCAGCAGTGTGGGGGATGAAAAACTGTTTTTT
>NA|NA|TRBV20-1|TRBJ2-3
CSASTRAVTDTQYF
TGCAGTGCTAGCACCCGAGCTGTCACAGATACGCAGTATTTT
>NA|many|TRBV6-5|TRBJ1-1
CASSYLTGATEAFF
TGTGCCAGCAGTTACTTGACTGGGGCAACTGAAGCTTTCTTT
>NA|NA|TRBV10-3|TRBJ1-5
CAPQGSNQPQHF
TGTGCCCCCCAGGGTAGCAATCAGCCCCAGCATTTT
>TRBD1|NA|TRBV7-2|TRBJ1-1
CASRTGGAAEAFF
TGTGCCAGCAGAACAGGGGGCGCGGCTGAAGCTTTCTTT
>NA|NA|TRBV20-1|TRBJ2-2
CSAHPGTGELFF
TGCAGTGCCCACCCAGGGACCGGGGAGCTGTTTTTT
>NA|few|TRBV7-9|TRBJ2-1
CASSLNYQQFF
TGTGCCAGCAGCTTAAACTACCAGCAGTTCTTC
>TRBD1|few|TRBV6-5|TRBJ1-1
CASSLTGTGGRRGEAFF
TGTGCCAGCAGCTTAACCGGGACAGGGGGACGGAGGGGTGAAGCTTTCTTT
>TRBD1|NA|TRBV7-2|TRBJ2-7
CSSMGQGAEQYF
TGTTCCAGCATGGGACAGGGGGCCGAGCAGTACTTC
>NA|many|TRBV29-1|TRBJ1-1
CSVARGPTEAFF
TGCAGCGTTGCCAGGGGTCCCACTGAAGCTTTCTTT
>NA|many|TRBV20-1|TRBJ1-1
CSARGGGDTEAFF
TGCAGTGCTAGGGGGGGAGGGGACACTGAAGCTTTCTTT
>NA|few|TRBV10-3|TRBJ2-2
CAISELSSGELFF
TGTGCCATCAGTGAATTGAGCTCCGGGGAGCTGTTTTTT
>TRBD1|many|TRBV7-9|TRBJ2-7
CASSKDRLSPSGEQYF
TGTGCCAGCAGCAAGGACAGGCTGTCACCAAGTGGCGAGCAGTACTTC
>TRBD1|NA|TRBV5-8|TRBJ1-2
CASSTGQGTLDYGYTF
TGTGCCAGCAGCACGGGACAGGGGACCTTGGACTATGGCTACACCTTC
>NA|many|TRBV20-1|TRBJ1-6
CSAKRTAPSSYNSPLHF
TGCAGTGCCAAACGGACCGCTCCTAGCTCCTATAATTCACCCCTCCACTTT
>TRBD1|few|TRBV6-5|TRBJ2-7
CATLSRDSGTYEQYF
TGTGCCACCTTGTCCCGGGACAGTGGAACCTACGAGCAGTACTTC
>NA|NA|TRBV19|TRBJ2-6
CAWRAHLGRGYSGANVLTF
TGTGCCTGGAGGGCCCATCTAGGCAGGGGGTACTCTGGGGCCAACGTCCTGACTTTC
>NA|NA|TRBV7-3|TRBJ1-1
CASSSQGRVITEAFF
TGTGCCAGCAGCTCTCAGGGGAGGGTTATCACTGAAGCTTTCTTT
>TRBD1|NA|TRBV2|TRBJ2-2
CASREGTGMILRELFF
TGTGCCAGCAGGGAAGGGACAGGGATGATTCTACGGGAGCTGTTTTTT
>NA|few|TRBV4-1|TRBJ1-1
CASSQEDPRDARGAFF
TGCGCCAGCAGCCAAGAGGACCCGCGGGACGCTCGGGGAGCTTTCTTT
>TRBD1|few|TRBV24-1|TRBJ1-2
CASSRDRGTNYGYTF
TGTGCCAGCTCCCGGGACAGGGGGACTAACTATGGCTACACCTTC
>NA|many|TRBV11-2|TRBJ2-5
CASSLDMEVETQYF
TGTGCCAGCAGCTTGGACATGGAAGTTGAGACCCAGTACTTC
>TRBD2|many|TRBV10-1|TRBJ2-7
CASSVRVTSGGENYEQYF
TGCGCCAGCAGTGTAAGAGTTACAAGCGGGGGGGAGAACTACGAGCAGTACTTC
>TRBD1|many|TRBV5-1|TRBJ2-5
CASSSPGGETQYF
TGTGCCAGCAGCTCCCCAGGGGGAGAGACCCAGTACTTC
>TRBD2|many|TRBV7-2|TRBJ2-5
CASSPGGGEETQYF
TGTGCCAGCAGCCCGGGGGGAGGGGAGGAGACCCAGTACTTC